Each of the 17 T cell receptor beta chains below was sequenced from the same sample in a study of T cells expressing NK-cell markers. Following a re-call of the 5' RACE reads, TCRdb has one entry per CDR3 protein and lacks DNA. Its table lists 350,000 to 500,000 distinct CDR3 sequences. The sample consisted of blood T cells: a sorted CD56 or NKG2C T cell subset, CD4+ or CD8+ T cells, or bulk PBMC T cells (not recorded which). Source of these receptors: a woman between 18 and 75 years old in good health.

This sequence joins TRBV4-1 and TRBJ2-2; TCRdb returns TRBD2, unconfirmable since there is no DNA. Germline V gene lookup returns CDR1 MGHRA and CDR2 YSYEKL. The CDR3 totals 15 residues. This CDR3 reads CASSHPTSGAGELFF.

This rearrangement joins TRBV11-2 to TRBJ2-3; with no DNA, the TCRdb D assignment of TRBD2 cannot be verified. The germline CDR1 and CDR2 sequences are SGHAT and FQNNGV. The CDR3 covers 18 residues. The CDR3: CASSLGEGSGRRTDTQYF.

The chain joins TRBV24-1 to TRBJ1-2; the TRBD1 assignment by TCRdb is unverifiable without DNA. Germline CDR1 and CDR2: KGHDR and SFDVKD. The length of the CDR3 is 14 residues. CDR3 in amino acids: CATSAGTANYGYTF.

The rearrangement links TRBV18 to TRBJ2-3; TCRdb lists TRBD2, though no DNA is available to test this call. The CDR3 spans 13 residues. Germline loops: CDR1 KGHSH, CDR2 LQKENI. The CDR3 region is CASSPRLVDTQYF.

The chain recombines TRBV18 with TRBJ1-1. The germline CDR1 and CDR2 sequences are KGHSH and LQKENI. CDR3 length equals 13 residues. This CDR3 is CASSPGWSTEAFF. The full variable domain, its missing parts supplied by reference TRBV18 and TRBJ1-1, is NAGVMQNPRHLVRRRGQEARLRCSPMKGHSHVYWYRQLPEEGLKFMVYLQKENIIDESGMPKERFSAEFPKEGPSILRIQQVVRGDSAAYFCASSPGWSTEAFFGQGTRLTVV.

The CDR3 sequence is CAIGPYSNQPQHF. The chain is built from TRBV12-3 or TRBV12-4 and TRBJ1-5. This CDR3 comprises 13 residues.

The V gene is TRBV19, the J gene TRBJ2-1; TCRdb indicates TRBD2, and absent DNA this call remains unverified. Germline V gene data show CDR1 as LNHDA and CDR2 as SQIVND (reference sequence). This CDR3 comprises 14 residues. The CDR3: CASSIGSGYNEQFF.

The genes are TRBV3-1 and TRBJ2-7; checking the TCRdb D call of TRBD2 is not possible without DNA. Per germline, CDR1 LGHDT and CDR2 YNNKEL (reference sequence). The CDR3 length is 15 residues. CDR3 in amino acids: CASSRTNRRNYEQYF.

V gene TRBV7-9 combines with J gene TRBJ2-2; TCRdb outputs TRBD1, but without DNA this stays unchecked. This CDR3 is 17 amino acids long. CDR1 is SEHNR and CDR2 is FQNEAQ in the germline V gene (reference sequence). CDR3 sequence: CASSSTGRDWNTGELFF. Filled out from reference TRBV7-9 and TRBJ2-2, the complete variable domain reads DTGVSQNPRHKITKRGQNVTFRCDPISEHNRLYWYRQTLGQGPEFLTYFQNEAQLEKSRLLSDRFSAERPKGSFSTLEIQRTEQGDSAMYLCASSSTGRDWNTGELFFGEGSRLTVL.

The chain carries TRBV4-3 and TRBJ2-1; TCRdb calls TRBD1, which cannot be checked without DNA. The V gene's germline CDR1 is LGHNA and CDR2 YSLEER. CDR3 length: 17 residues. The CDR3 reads CASSQEYGGLTYNEQFF.

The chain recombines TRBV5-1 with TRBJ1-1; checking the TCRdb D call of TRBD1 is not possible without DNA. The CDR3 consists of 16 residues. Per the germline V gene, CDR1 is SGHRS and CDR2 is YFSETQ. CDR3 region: CASRQALSTGSTEAFF.

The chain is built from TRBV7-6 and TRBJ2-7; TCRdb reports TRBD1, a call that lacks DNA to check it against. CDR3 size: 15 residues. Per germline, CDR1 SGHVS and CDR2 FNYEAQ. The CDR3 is CASSLEGDRPYEQYF.

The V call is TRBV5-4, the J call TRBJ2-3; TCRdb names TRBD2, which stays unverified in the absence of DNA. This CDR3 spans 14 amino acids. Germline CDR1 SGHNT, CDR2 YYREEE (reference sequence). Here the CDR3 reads CASGLGSGTDTQYF.

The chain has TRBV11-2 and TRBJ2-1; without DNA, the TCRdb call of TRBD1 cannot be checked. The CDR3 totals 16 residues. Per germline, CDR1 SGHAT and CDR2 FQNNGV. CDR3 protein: CASSLDGGYRGNEQFF.

This CDR3 is CASSQEHGRSGNTIYF. This chain connects TRBV4-1 to TRBJ1-3. The CDR3 covers 16 residues. In germline, CDR1 is MGHRA, CDR2 YSYEKL.

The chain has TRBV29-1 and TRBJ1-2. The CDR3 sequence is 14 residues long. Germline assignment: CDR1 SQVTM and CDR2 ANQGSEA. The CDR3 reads CSVDTRGSISGYTF.

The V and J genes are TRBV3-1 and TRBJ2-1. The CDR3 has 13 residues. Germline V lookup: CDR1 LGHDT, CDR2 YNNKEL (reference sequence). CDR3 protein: CASSQRENNEQFF.